This T cell receptor beta chain was sequenced in a study of blood T cells in healthy people across ages. The V end lost 0 bases, the J end lost 4 bases, and 9 bases lay between the germline ends. Germline loops: CDR1 SNHLY, CDR2 FYNNEI. The length of the CDR3 is 14 residues. A second 7 to 11 cycle PCR used barcoded and J-beta primers. TCRdb ran MiXCR on the 5' RACE reads and lists one entry per CDR3 protein. The repertoire holds roughly 1,300,000 distinct CDR3 sequences, with 45% to 70% as singletons. This clonotype has just a few counts. The chain carries TRBV2 and TRBJ1-2; D unresolved. The sample consisted of blood. The clonotype was recovered from a man between 18 and 29 years old in good health. CDR3 amino acids: CASSEASGSYGYTF. The DNA of the CDR3 is TGTGCCAGCAGTGAAGCGTCGGGAAGCTATGGCTACACCTTC.